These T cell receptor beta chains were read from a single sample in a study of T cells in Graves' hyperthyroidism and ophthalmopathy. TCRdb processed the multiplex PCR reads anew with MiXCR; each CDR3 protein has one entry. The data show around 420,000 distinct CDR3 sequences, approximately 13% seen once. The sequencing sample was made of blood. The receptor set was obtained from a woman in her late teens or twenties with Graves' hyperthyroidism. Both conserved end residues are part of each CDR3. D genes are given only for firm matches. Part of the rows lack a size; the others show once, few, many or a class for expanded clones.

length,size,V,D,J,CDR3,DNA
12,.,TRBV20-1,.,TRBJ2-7,CSARAGVGEQYF,TGCAGTGCTAGAGCGGGAGTGGGGGAGCAGTACTTC
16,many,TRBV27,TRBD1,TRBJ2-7,CASSLTGHRGTYEQYF,TGTGCCAGCAGTTTAACAGGGCACAGGGGCACCTACGAGCAGTACTTC
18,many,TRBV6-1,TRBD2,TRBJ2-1,CASSSGTVSGGRYNEQFF,TGTGCCAGCAGTTCCGGGACAGTTAGCGGGGGACGGTACAATGAGCAGTTCTTC
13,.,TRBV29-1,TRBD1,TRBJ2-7,CSGRDRLADEQYF,TGCAGCGGGAGGGACAGGCTTGCAGACGAGCAGTACTTC
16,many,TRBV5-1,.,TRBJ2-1,CASSLVSPDPGNEQFF,TGCGCCAGCAGCTTGGTGAGTCCCGACCCCGGCAATGAGCAGTTCTTC
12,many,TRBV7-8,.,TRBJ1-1,CASSKVGEGAFF,TGTGCCAGCAGCAAGGTGGGCGAAGGGGCTTTCTTT
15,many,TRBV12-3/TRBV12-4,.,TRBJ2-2,CASNEWRGNTGELFF,TGTGCCAGCAATGAGTGGCGGGGGAACACCGGGGAGCTGTTTTTT
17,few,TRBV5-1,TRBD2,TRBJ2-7,CASSPAGLAGTSYEQYF,TGCGCCAGCAGCCCCGCCGGACTAGCGGGTACCTCCTACGAGCAGTACTTC
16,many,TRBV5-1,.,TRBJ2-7,CASSPRGGGYAYEQYF,TGCGCCAGCAGCCCGCGGGGAGGGGGCTATGCCTACGAGCAGTACTTC
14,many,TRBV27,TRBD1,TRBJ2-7,CASSFSGTVYEQYF,TGTGCCAGCAGTTTCTCGGGGACAGTCTACGAGCAGTACTTC
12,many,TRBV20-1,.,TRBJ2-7,CSASRRGLEQYF,TGCAGTGCTAGCCGGCGGGGGCTTGAGCAGTACTTC
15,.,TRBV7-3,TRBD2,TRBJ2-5,CASSLMGGGGETQYF,TGTGCCAGCAGCTTAATGGGTGGGGGGGGAGAGACCCAGTACTTC
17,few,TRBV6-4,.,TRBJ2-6,CASSAGRSSSGANVLTF,TGTGCCAGCAGTGCCGGACGGAGCAGCTCTGGGGCCAACGTCCTGACTTTC
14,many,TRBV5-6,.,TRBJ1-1,CASSLPQGYTEAFF,TGTGCCAGCAGTTTACCCCAGGGGTACACTGAAGCTTTCTTT
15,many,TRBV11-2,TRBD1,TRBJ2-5,CASSAGQGLQETQYF,TGTGCCAGCAGCGCGGGACAGGGCTTACAAGAGACCCAGTACTTC
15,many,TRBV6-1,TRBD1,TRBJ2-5,CASSPGTGGWETQYF,TGTGCCAGCAGCCCCGGGACAGGGGGCTGGGAGACCCAGTACTTC
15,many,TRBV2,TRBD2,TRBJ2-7,CASRPEGLAAYEQYF,TGTGCCAGCAGACCTGAGGGACTAGCGGCCTACGAGCAGTACTTC
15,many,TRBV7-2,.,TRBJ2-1,CASSQSSEGIYEQFF,TGTGCCAGCAGCCAATCCTCCGAGGGAATCTATGAGCAGTTCTTC
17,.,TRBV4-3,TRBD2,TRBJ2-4,CASSPVASGRAGNIQYF,TGCGCCAGCAGCCCCGTGGCTAGCGGGAGGGCCGGGAACATTCAGTACTTC
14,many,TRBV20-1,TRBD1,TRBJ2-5,CSAKGQGAGETQYF,TGCAGTGCTAAAGGACAGGGGGCCGGAGAGACCCAGTACTTC
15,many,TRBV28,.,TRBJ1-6,CASSLHRVNNSPLHF,TGTGCCAGCAGCCTACACAGGGTCAATAATTCACCCCTCCACTTT
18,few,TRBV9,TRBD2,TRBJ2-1,CASSAGGSVGTSGNEQFF,TGTGCCAGCAGCGCCGGGGGTTCAGTGGGGACTAGCGGAAATGAGCAGTTCTTC
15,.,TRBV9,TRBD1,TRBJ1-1,CASSVGDRLNTEAFF,TGTGCCAGCAGCGTCGGGGACAGGCTGAACACTGAAGCTTTCTTT
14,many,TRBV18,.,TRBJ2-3,CASSITRNTDTQYF,TGTGCCAGCTCAATAACTAGGAACACAGATACGCAGTATTTT
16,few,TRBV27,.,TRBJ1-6,CASSPVDSSYNSPLHF,TGTGCCAGCAGTCCCGTGGACAGCTCCTATAATTCACCCCTCCACTTT
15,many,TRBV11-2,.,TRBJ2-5,CASSLEIGFQETQYF,TGTGCCAGCAGCTTAGAGATCGGATTCCAAGAGACCCAGTACTTC
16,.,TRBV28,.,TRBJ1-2,CASRTVGGPINYGYTF,TGTGCCAGCAGGACGGTGGGGGGGCCAATTAACTATGGCTACACCTTC
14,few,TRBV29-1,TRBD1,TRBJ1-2,CSVDGTGKTYGYTF,TGCAGCGTAGACGGGACAGGCAAAACCTATGGCTACACCTTC
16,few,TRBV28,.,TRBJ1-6,CASSRPKDSRDSPLHF,TGTGCCAGCAGCCGACCCAAGGACAGTAGGGATTCACCCCTCCACTTT
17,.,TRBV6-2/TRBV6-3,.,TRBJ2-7,CASSPYHLVGMADEQYF,TGTGCCAGCAGCCCATACCATTTAGTCGGGATGGCTGACGAGCAGTACTTC
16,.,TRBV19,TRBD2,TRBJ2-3,CASGTSGRPPQDTQYF,TGTGCCAGTGGGACTAGCGGGAGGCCTCCCCAAGATACGCAGTATTTT
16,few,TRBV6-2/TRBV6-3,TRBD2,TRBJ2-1,CASSYSRTSGSNEQFF,TGTGCCAGCAGTTACTCGAGGACTAGCGGGAGTAATGAGCAGTTCTTC
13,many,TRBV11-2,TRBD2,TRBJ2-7,CASSFGLVGEQYF,TGTGCCAGCAGCTTCGGACTAGTGGGAGAGCAGTACTTC
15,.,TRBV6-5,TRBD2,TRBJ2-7,CASSYRVAGWYEQYF,TGTGCCAGCAGTTACCGGGTAGCGGGATGGTACGAGCAGTACTTC
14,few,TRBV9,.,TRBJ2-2,CASSPRTETGELFF,TGTGCCAGCAGCCCCCGGACGGAGACCGGGGAGCTGTTTTTT
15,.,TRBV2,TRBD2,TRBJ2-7,CASRWRLAGVYEQYF,TGTGCCAGCAGGTGGAGACTAGCGGGAGTGTACGAGCAGTACTTC
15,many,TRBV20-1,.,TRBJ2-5,CSARSLHGLQETQYF,TGCAGTGCTAGAAGTTTGCACGGACTCCAAGAGACCCAGTACTTC
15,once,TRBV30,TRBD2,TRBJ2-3,CAGRGLAGIWDTQYF,TGTGCCGGCCGAGGACTAGCGGGAATTTGGGATACGCAGTATTTT
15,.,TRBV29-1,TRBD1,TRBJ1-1,CSVVGTGVAYTEAFF,TGCAGCGTTGTGGGGACAGGGGTTGCTTACACTGAAGCTTTCTTT
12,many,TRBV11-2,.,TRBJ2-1,CASSTSTSEQFF,TGTGCCAGCAGTACTAGCACAAGTGAGCAGTTCTTC
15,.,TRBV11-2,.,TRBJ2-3,CASSYGGAGPIPQYF,TGTGCCAGCAGTTATGGGGGGGCGGGACCCATCCCGCAGTATTTT
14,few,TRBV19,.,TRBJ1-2,CASSRLGSNYGYTF,TGTGCCAGCTCCCGGCTCGGTTCTAACTATGGCTACACCTTC
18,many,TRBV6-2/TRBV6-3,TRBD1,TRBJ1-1,CASSYRSGQGNSNTEAFF,TGTGCCAGCAGTTACCGTTCGGGACAGGGGAACTCGAACACTGAAGCTTTCTTT